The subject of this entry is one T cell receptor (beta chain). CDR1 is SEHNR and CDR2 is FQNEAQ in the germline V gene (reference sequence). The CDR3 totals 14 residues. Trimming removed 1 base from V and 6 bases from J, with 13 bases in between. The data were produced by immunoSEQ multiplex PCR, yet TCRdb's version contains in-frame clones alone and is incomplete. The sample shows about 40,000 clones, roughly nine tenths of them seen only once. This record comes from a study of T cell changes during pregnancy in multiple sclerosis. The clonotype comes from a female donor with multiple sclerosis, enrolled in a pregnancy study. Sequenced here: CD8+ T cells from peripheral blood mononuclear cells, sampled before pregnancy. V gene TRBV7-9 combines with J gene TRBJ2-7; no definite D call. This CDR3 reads CASSLGDLYPEQYF. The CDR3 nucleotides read TGTGCCAGCAGCTTAGGCGACTTGTACCCCGAGCAGTACTTC.